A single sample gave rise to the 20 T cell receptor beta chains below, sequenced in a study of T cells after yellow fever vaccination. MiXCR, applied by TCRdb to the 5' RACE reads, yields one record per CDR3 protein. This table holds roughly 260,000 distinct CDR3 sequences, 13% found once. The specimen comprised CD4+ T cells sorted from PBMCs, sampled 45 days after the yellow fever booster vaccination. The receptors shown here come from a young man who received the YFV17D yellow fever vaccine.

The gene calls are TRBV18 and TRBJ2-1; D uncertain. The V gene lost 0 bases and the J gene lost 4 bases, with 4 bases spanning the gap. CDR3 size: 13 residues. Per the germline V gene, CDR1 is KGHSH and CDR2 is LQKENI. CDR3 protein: CASSPPGYNEQFF. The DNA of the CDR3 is TGTGCCAGCTCACCACCCGGGTACAATGAGCAGTTCTTC.

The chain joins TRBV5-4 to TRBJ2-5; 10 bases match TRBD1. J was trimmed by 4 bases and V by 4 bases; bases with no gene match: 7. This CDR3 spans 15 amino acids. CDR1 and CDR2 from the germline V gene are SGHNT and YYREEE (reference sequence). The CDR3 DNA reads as TGTGCCAGCAGCCCAAGACAGGGGGCGGGAGAGACCCAGTACTTC. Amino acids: CASSPRQGAGETQYF.

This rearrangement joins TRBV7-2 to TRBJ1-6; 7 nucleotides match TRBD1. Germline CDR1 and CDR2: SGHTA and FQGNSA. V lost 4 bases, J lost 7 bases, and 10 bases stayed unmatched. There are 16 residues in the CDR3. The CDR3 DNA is TGTGCCAGCAGCTCGGTAGTAAGGGGGCAAAATTCACCCCTCCACTTT. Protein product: CASSSVVRGQNSPLHF.

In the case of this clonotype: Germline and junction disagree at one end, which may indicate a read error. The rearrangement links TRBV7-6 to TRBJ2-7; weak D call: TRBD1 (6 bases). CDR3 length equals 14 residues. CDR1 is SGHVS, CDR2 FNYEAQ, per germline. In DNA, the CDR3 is TGTGCCGGCAGCTCCGACGGACAGACCTACGAGCAGTACTTC. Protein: CAGSSDGQTYEQYF.

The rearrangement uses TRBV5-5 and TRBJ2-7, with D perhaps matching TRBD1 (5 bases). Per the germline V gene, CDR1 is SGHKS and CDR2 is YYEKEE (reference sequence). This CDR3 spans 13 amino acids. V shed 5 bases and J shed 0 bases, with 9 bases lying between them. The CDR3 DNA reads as TGTGCCAGCAGGGACACTTTCTCCTACGAGCAGTACTTC. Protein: CASRDTFSYEQYF.

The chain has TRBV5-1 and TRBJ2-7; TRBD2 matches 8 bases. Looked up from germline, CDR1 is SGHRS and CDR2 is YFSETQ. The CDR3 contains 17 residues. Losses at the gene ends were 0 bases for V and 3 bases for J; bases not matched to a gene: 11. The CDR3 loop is CASSLEGVAGKYYEQYF. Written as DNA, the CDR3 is TGCGCCAGCAGCTTGGAGGGGGTAGCGGGGAAATACTACGAGCAGTACTTC.

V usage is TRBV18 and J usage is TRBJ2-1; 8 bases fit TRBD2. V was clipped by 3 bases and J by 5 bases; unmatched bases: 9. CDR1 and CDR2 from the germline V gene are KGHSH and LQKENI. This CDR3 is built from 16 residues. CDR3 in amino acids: CASSPTAGVTHNEQFF. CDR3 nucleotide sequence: TGTGCCAGCTCACCTACAGCGGGAGTTACCCACAATGAGCAGTTCTTC.

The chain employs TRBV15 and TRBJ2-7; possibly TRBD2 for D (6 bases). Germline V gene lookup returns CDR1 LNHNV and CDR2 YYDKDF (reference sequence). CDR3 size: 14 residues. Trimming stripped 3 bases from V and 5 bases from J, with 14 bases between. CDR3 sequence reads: CATSRAAGSHEQYF. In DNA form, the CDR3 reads TGTGCCACCAGCAGGGCTGCGGGGAGCCACGAGCAGTACTTC. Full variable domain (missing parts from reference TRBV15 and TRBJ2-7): DAMVIQNPRYQVTQFGKPVTLSCSQTLNHNVMYWYQQKSSQAPKLLFHYYDKDFNNEADTPDNFQSRRPNTSFCFLDIRSPGLGDTAMYLCATSRAAGSHEQYFGPGTRLTVT.

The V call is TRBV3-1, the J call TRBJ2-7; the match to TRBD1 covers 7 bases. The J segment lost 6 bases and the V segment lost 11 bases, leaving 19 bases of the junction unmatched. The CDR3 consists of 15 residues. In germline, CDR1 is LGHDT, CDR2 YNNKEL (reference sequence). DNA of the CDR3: TGTGCCTGCTGCCCTACTTACACAGGGGAAGTCGAGCAGTACTTC. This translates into CACCPTYTGEVEQYF.

CDR3 DNA sequence: TGTGCCAGCAGCCCGCTCCGGCAAGGTTACGAGCAGTACTTC. This translates into CASSPLRQGYEQYF. V is TRBV12-3 or TRBV12-4 and J is TRBJ2-7; no reliable D call. Trimming removed 6 bases from V and 4 bases from J, with 16 bases in between. The CDR3 runs to 14 residues.

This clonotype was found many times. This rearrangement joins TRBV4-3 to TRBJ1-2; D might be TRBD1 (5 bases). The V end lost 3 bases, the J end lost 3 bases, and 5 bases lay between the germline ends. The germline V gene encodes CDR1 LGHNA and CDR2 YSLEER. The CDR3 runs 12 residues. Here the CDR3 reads CASSQGDYGYTF. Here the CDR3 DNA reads TGCGCCAGCAGCCAGGGGGACTATGGCTACACCTTC.

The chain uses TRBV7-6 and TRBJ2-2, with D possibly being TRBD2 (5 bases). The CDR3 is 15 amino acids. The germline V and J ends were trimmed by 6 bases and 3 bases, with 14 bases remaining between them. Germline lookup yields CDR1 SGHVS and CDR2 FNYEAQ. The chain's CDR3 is CASRNSVRDTGELFF. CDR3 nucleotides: TGTGCCAGCAGAAATAGCGTACGGGACACCGGGGAGCTGTTTTTT.

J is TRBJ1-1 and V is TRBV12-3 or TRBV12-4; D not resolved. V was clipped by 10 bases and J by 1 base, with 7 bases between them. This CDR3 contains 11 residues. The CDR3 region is CATKKNTEAFF. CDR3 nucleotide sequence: TGTGCCACGAAAAAGAACACTGAAGCTTTCTTT.

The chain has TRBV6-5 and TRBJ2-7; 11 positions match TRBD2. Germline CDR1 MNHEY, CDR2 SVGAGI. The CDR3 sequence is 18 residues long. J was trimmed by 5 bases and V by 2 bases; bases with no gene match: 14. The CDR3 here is CASSYQSSGRIVLDEQYF. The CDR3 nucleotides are TGTGCCAGCAGTTACCAGTCTAGCGGGAGGATTGTTCTTGACGAGCAGTACTTC.

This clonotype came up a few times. The CDR3 here is CAISGDRNEQFF. The CDR3 coding sequence is TGTGCCATCAGTGGGGACAGAAATGAGCAGTTCTTC. This chain connects TRBV10-3 to TRBJ2-1; 7 bases fit TRBD1. The germline gives CDR1 ENHRY, CDR2 SYGVKD. J gave up 7 bases and V 4 bases, and 1 base lay outside the gene matches. There are 12 residues in the CDR3.

The DNA for the CDR3 is TGTGCCAGCAGCTCAAGGACTAGCGGGAGGATGAATACCGGGGAGCTGTTTTTT. As protein: CASSSRTSGRMNTGELFF. This chain joins TRBV11-2 and TRBJ2-2; 14 positions agree with TRBD2. Germline trimming cut 4 bases from V and 5 bases from J; bases unmatched to any gene: 9. The CDR3 runs 18 residues. Looked up from germline, CDR1 is SGHAT and CDR2 is FQNNGV.

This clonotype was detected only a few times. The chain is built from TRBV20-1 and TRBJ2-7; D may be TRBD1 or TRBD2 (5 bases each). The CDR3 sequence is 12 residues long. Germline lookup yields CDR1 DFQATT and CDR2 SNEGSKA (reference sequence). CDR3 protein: CMGVRADYEQYF. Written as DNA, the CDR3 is TGCATGGGGGTCAGGGCGGACTACGAGCAGTACTTC.

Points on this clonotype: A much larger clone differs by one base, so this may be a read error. CDR3 bases: TGTGCCACGGGGCGCCTAGCGGAATACAATGGGCAGTTCTTC. This translates into CATGRLAEYNGQFF. The chain is built from TRBV10-3 and TRBJ2-1; 7 positions match TRBD2. Germline loops: CDR1 ENHRY, CDR2 SYGVKD. The CDR3 sequence is 14 residues long.

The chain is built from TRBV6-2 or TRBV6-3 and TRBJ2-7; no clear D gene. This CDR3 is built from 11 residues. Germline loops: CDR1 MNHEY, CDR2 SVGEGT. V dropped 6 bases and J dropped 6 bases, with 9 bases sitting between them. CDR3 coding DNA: TGTGCCAGCAGCAAGCCCTCCGAGCAGTACTTC. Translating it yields CASSKPSEQYF.

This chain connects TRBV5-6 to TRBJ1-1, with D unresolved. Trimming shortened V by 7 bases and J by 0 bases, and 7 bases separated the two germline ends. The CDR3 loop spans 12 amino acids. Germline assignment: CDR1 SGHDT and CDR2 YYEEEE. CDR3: CASGEMNTEAFF. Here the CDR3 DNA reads TGTGCCAGCGGGGAGATGAACACTGAAGCTTTCTTT.